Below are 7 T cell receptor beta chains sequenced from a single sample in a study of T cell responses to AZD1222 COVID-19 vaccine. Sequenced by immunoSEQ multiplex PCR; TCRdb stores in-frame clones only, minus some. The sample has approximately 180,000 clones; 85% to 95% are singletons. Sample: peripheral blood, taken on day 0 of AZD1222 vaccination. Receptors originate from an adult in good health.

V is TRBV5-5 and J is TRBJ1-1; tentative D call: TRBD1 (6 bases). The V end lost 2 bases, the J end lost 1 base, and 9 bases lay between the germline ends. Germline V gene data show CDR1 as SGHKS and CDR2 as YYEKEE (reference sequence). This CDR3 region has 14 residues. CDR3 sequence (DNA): TGTGCCAGCAGCTTTCCGGGGGCGAACACTGAAGCTTTCTTT. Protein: CASSFPGANTEAFF.

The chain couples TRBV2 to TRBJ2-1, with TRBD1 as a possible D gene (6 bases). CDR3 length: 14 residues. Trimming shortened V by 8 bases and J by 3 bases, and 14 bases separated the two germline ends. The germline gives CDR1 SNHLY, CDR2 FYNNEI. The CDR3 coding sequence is TGTGCCAGCTCCGGGACACCCCTCTACAATGAGCAGTTCTTC. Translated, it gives CASSGTPLYNEQFF.

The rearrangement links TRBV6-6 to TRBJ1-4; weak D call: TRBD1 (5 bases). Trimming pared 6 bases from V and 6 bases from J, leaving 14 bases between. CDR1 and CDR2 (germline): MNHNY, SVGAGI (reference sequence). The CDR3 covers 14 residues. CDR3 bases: TGTGCCAGCAGGAGGGAGGGGTATTATGAAAAACTGTTTTTT. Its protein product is CASRREGYYEKLFF.

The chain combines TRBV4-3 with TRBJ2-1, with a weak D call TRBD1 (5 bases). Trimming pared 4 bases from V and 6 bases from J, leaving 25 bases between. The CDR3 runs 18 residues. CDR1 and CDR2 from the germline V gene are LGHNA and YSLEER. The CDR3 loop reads CASSLSPLTVSPPNEQFF. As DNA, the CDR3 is TGCGCCAGCAGCCTCAGCCCCCTGACAGTATCCCCCCCCAATGAGCAGTTCTTC.

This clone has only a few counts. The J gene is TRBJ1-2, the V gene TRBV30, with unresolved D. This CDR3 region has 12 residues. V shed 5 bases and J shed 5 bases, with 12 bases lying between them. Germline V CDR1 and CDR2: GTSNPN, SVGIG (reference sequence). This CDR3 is CAWGLGVYGYTF. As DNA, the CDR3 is TGTGCCTGGGGGCTAGGAGTTTATGGCTACACCTTC.

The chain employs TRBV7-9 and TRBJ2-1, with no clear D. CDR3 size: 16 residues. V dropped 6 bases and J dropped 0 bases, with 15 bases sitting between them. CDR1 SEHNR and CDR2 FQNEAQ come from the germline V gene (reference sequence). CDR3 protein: CASRPVAESSYNEQFF. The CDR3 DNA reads TGTGCCAGCAGACCCGTCGCGGAGAGCTCCTACAATGAGCAGTTCTTC.

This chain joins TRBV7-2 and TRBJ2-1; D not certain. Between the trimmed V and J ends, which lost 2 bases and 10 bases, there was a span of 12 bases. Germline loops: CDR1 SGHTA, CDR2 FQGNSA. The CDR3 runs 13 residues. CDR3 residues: CASSLRSRREQFF. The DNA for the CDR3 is TGTGCCAGCAGCTTAAGATCGAGAAGGGAGCAGTTCTTC. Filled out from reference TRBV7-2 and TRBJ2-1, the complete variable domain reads GAGVSQSPSNKVTEKGKDVELRCDPISGHTALYWYRQSLGQGLEFLIYFQGNSAPDKSGLPSDRFSAERTGGSVSTLTIQRTQQEDSAVYLCASSLRSRREQFFGPGTRLTVL.